This is a list of T cell receptor beta chains from one sample in a study of blood T cell repertoires in COVID-19. Generated by immunoSEQ multiplex PCR, the TCRdb table keeps only in-frame clones and is missing some. This sample has around 330,000 clones, with 89% found just once. Sequenced input: PBMCs or T cells enriched from blood (not recorded which). The receptors here all came from a man in his sixties who had recovered from COVID-19. The conserved cysteine and the conserved F or W are not part of the CDR3 here.

V gene: TRBV9; J gene: TRBJ2-3; CDR3 protein: ASSVEVAPPDTQY
V gene: TRBV7-3; J gene: TRBJ2-1; CDR3 protein: ASSPPPGTSGIYNEQF
V gene: TRBV7-3; J gene: TRBJ2-2; CDR3 protein: ASSLISGGTGELF
V gene: TRBV7-9; J gene: TRBJ1-1; CDR3 protein: ASSLRQNTEAF
V gene: TRBV28; J gene: TRBJ2-5; CDR3 protein: ASSSYQETQY
V gene: TRBV10-2; J gene: TRBJ1-2; CDR3 protein: ASSESLTGDSYT
V gene: TRBV28; J gene: TRBJ1-4; CDR3 protein: ASSFWTGGPNNEKLF
V gene: TRBV6-2/TRBV6-3; J gene: TRBJ1-1; CDR3 protein: ASSYEGDTEAF
V gene: TRBV7-9; J gene: TRBJ2-6; CDR3 protein: ASSFGPSGANVLT
V gene: TRBV6-5; J gene: TRBJ1-1; CDR3 protein: ASSYSTGAGGAF
V gene: TRBV6-5; J gene: TRBJ1-3; CDR3 protein: ASFQRSGWGNTIY
V gene: TRBV18; J gene: TRBJ1-5; CDR3 protein: ASSPYSNQPQH
V gene: TRBV9; J gene: TRBJ2-7; CDR3 protein: ASPTIHGGPSYEQY
V gene: TRBV5-1; J gene: TRBJ2-3; CDR3 protein: ASSPLTGNTDTQY
V gene: TRBV5-6; J gene: TRBJ1-6; CDR3 protein: ASRDRGYNSPLH
V gene: TRBV5-1; J gene: TRBJ2-2; CDR3 protein: ASSLSQGRYTGELF
V gene: TRBV12-5; J gene: TRBJ2-2; CDR3 protein: ASGLVLGDRVTGELF
V gene: TRBV19; J gene: TRBJ2-5; CDR3 protein: ASSIVGGETQY
V gene: TRBV7-6; J gene: TRBJ2-6; CDR3 protein: ASSSGQGSSGANVLT
V gene: TRBV5-6; J gene: TRBJ1-6; CDR3 protein: ASSQGTVSSYNSPLH
V gene: TRBV19; J gene: TRBJ2-1; CDR3 protein: ARSIGRERLHWQF
V gene: TRBV11-2; J gene: TRBJ2-7; CDR3 protein: ASSYNRGSWYEQY
V gene: TRBV6-1; J gene: TRBJ2-6; CDR3 protein: ASSDYSGANVLT
V gene: TRBV7-2; J gene: TRBJ1-3; CDR3 protein: ASSLVGGSGNTIY
V gene: TRBV4-3; J gene: TRBJ1-2; CDR3 protein: ASSQTDHKAYGYT
V gene: TRBV3-1/TRBV3-2; J gene: TRBJ2-5; CDR3 protein: ASSQEGSRGETQY
V gene: TRBV10-3; J gene: TRBJ1-4; CDR3 protein: AISENGLANEKLF
V gene: TRBV6-2/TRBV6-3; J gene: TRBJ2-7; CDR3 protein: ASSQPGLAYSYEQY
V gene: TRBV5-8; J gene: TRBJ1-3; CDR3 protein: ASSLLNGGTIY
V gene: TRBV20-1; J gene: TRBJ2-1; CDR3 protein: SASRVPGSNEQF
V gene: TRBV28; J gene: TRBJ1-2; CDR3 protein: ASREGAYGYT
V gene: TRBV5-1; J gene: TRBJ1-2; CDR3 protein: ASTISRSSNYGYT
V gene: TRBV11-1; J gene: TRBJ2-7; CDR3 protein: ASSHVPDRVEQY